Below, one TCR beta chain is given with its context. The source of the sample is a study of blood T cell repertoires in COVID-19. Study at large: Acute-phase and convalescent COVID-19 samples originated in the United States, Italy and Spain. PBMCs, B-cell-depleted T cells, or T cells provided the cDNA or gDNA that made up the material.

V shed 1 base and J shed 0 bases, with 7 bases lying between them. The CDR3 runs to 14 residues. The V gene's germline CDR1 is SSHAT and CDR2 FNYEAQ (reference sequence). Original data processing: Reference gene primer amplification in the assay estimated nucleated cell counts. Generated by immunoSEQ multiplex PCR, the TCRdb table keeps only in-frame clones and is missing some. V and J calls plus clone size are reproduced from that table; the DNA served to infer D and trimming. The sample includes about 300,000 clones, about four fifths seen only once; the top ten take 1% to 1.5%. V usage is TRBV7-7 and J usage is TRBJ2-7; maybe TRBD1 (6 bases). The origin of this receptor is a woman between 50 and 59 years old with acute or convalescent COVID-19. Sequencing input: peripheral blood. CDR3 amino acids: CASSLEQGSYEQYF. The CDR3 DNA is TGTGCCAGCAGCTTAGAACAGGGCTCCTACGAGCAGTACTTC. The variable domain in full, completed from reference TRBV7-7 and TRBJ2-7, reads GAGVSQSPRYKVTKRGQDVTLRCDPISSHATLYWYQQALGQGPEFLTYFNYEAQPDKSGLPSDRFSAERPEGSISTLTIQRTEQRDSAMYRCASSLEQGSYEQYFGPGTRLTVT.